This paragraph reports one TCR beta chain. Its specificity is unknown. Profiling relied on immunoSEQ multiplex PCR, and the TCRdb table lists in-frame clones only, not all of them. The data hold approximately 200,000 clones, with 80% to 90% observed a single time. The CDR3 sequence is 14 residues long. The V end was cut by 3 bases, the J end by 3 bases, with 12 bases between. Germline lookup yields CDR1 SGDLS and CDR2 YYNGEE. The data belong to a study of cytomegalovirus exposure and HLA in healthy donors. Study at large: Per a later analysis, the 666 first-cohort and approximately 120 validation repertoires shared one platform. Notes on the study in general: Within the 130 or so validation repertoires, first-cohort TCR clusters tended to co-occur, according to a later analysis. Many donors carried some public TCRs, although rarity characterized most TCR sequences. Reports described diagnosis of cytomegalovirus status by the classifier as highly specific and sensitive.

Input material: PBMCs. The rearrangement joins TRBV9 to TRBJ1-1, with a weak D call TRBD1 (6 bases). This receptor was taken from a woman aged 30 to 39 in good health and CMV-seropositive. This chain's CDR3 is CASSGPGQHTEAFF. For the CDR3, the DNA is TGTGCCAGCAGCGGACCCGGACAGCACACTGAAGCTTTCTTT.